What follows are 14 T cell receptor beta chains derived from one specimen sequenced in a study of shared clonotypes between healthy human individuals. The naive CD8 subset, CD45RO-negative cells positively selected for CCR7, excluded terminally differentiated effector memory CD45RA+ cells. The table came from immunoSEQ multiplex PCR; TCRdb's copy has only in-frame clones and leaves some out. This repertoire shows about 700,000 clones, about 90% found once; its top ten account for approximately 22%. Sequenced sample: naive CD8+ T cells sorted from blood. The source of these receptors is a man aged 25-40 years in good health.

The chain has TRBV7-9 and TRBJ1-2; the match to TRBD1 covers 10 bases. The CDR3 length is 15 residues. The junction had 11 bases not matched to a gene; V was cut back by 7 bases and J by 6 bases. Germline V gene sequence: CDR1 SEHNR, CDR2 FQNEAQ (reference sequence). CDR3 coding DNA: TGTGCCAGCATCGGACCTGACAGGGGGCATAATGGCTACACCTTC. Translated: CASIGPDRGHNGYTF.

This chain links TRBV7-9 with TRBJ2-2; D is ambiguous. Germline CDR1 is SEHNR and CDR2 is FQNEAQ (reference sequence). There are 12 residues in the CDR3. Between the trimmed V and J ends, which lost 5 bases and 7 bases, there was a span of 8 bases. The CDR3, as DNA: TGTGCCAGCAGCGCGCAAGGCGGGGAGCTGTTTTTT. It encodes CASSAQGGELFF.

The chain has TRBV10-3 and TRBJ2-5; a possible D gene is TRBD1 (6 bases). V was shortened by 6 bases and J by 0 bases, with 11 bases between the two germline ends. The germline V gene encodes CDR1 ENHRY and CDR2 SYGVKD. The CDR3 covers 14 residues. CDR3 sequence: CAISPGAYQETQYF. DNA for the CDR3: TGTGCCATCAGCCCAGGGGCCTACCAAGAGACCCAGTACTTC.

This sequence joins TRBV5-1 and TRBJ1-2; D gene ambiguous. V was pared by 2 bases and J by 6 bases, with 11 bases between. Germline loops: CDR1 SGHRS, CDR2 YFSETQ. The CDR3 consists of 13 residues. The CDR3 spells CASSFSTSNGYTF. The DNA for the CDR3 is TGCGCCAGCAGCTTTTCAACCTCGAATGGCTACACCTTC.

The genes are TRBV6-4 and TRBJ2-3; TRBD2 might be the D (5 bases). The germline CDR1 and CDR2 sequences are MRHNA and SNTAGT. The ends were cut back, 4 bases at V and 4 bases at J, with 12 bases in the middle. The CDR3 consists of 14 residues. The CDR3 bases are TGTGCCAGCAGTGCCGCCGGGGTGGCAGATACGCAGTATTTT. This gives the protein CASSAAGVADTQYF.

The J gene is TRBJ1-2, the V gene TRBV28, with 7 bases that match TRBD1. Losses at the gene ends were 6 bases for V and 3 bases for J; bases not matched to a gene: 10. CDR1 and CDR2 from the germline V gene are MDHEN and SYDVKM. This CDR3 region has 15 residues. Written as DNA, the CDR3 is TGTGCCAGCAGGGCGGACAGGTCCGACTACTATGGCTACACCTTC. Its translation: CASRADRSDYYGYTF.

J is TRBJ2-1 and V is TRBV7-8; D may be TRBD2 (6 bases). The CDR3 extends over 17 amino acids. The ends were cut back, 3 bases at V and 4 bases at J, with 19 bases in the middle. Germline V lookup: CDR1 SGHVS, CDR2 FQNEAQ. The chain's CDR3 is CASSFPEGGDGYNEQFF. The CDR3 DNA follows: TGTGCCAGCAGCTTTCCGGAGGGCGGGGACGGATACAATGAGCAGTTCTTC.

The chain has TRBV5-6 and TRBJ2-3; D is unresolved. The CDR3 totals 15 residues. The germline V gene encodes CDR1 SGHDT and CDR2 YYEEEE. Trimming cost V 4 bases and J 3 bases, with 15 bases left between them. DNA of the CDR3: TGTGCCAGCAGCCCCGTGGGGTTTGGGACAGATACGCAGTATTTT. Protein product: CASSPVGFGTDTQYF.

The genes are TRBV7-2 and TRBJ2-1, with TRBD2 identical over 8 bases. Trimming removed 1 base from V and 4 bases from J; junction bases left unmatched: 6. The CDR3 covers 16 residues. The germline CDR1 and CDR2 sequences are SGHTA and FQGNSA. CDR3 loop: CASSLGPSGGYNEQFF. CDR3 coding DNA: TGTGCCAGCAGCTTAGGACCCAGCGGGGGTTACAATGAGCAGTTCTTC.

As concerns this clone: The junction and the germline gene differ at one end; a read error may be behind it. The gene calls are TRBV29-1 and TRBJ2-7, with 9 bases matching TRBD1. This CDR3 has 14 residues. The germline V gene encodes CDR1 SQVTM and CDR2 ANQGSEA. The CDR3 spells CSAEGTGTSYEQYF. As DNA, the CDR3 is TGCAGCGCTGAAGGGACAGGGACCTCCTACGAGCAGTACTTC.

The V gene is TRBV29-1, the J gene TRBJ2-7, with D tentatively TRBD2 (5 bases). V was pared by 1 base and J by 4 bases, with 17 bases between. This CDR3 region has 15 residues. Germline CDR1 and CDR2: SQVTM and ANQGSEA. The DNA of the CDR3 is TGCAGCGTTGAAGTAAGTGGGCAGGAGGTTTACGAGCAGTACTTC. Protein: CSVEVSGQEVYEQYF.

In its sample, this clone was seen once. Since a far larger clone is one base different, this is likely a read error. The chain joins TRBV7-9 to TRBJ2-2; unclear D gene. This CDR3 has 12 amino acids. Germline assignment: CDR1 SEHNR and CDR2 FQNEAQ (reference sequence). V was cut by 5 bases and J by 3 bases, with 4 bases left in between. Here the CDR3 reads CASSPDTGELFF. The CDR3 DNA reads TGTGCCAGCAGCCCAGACACCGGGGAGCTGTTTTTT.

The chain employs TRBV7-8 and TRBJ2-2; D is perhaps TRBD1 or TRBD2 (7 bases each). V lost 1 base and J 6 bases, leaving 15 bases between the germline ends. Germline V lookup: CDR1 SGHVS, CDR2 FQNEAQ. This CDR3 has 16 residues. The DNA for the CDR3 is TGTGCCAGCAGCTTAGGTGGTCCAGGGGGGGCCGGGGAGCTGTTTTTT. It is translated as CASSLGGPGGAGELFF.

V is TRBV29-1 and J is TRBJ2-7; TRBD2 matches at 8 bases. Unmatched junction bases numbered 7, after V lost 5 bases and J lost 1 base. This CDR3 is 14 amino acids long. Per the germline V gene, CDR1 is SQVTM and CDR2 is ANQGSEA. The CDR3 DNA sequence: TGCAGCGTTCCAGCTAGCGGGTCTTCCTACGAGCAGTACTTC. Encoded protein: CSVPASGSSYEQYF.